The 9 T cell receptor beta chains reported below all come from one sample, sequenced in a study of control samples from healthy donors and cancer patients. The protocol was immunoSEQ multiplex PCR, while the TCRdb copy is restricted to in-frame clones and leaves out a portion. The sample lists around 150,000 clones; roughly 89% were seen once. Material for sequencing was blood. The source of these receptors is a man aged 25-45 years in good health.

V is TRBV14 and J is TRBJ2-7, with TRBD1 identical over 9 bases. The V gene's germline CDR1 is SGHDN and CDR2 FVKESK. The CDR3 runs to 15 residues. V gave up 1 base and J gave up 7 bases; unmatched junction bases: 8. The CDR3 sequence: CASSQVGTGYGEQYF. Written as DNA, the CDR3 is TGTGCCAGCAGCCAAGTAGGGACAGGGTATGGGGAGCAGTACTTC.

The CDR3 DNA sequence: TGTGCCACCAGCAGAGATAACCCGAGCTACGAGCAGTACTTC. Its protein is CATSRDNPSYEQYF. The chain joins TRBV15 to TRBJ2-7, with unresolved D. CDR1 is LNHNV and CDR2 is YYDKDF in the germline V gene (reference sequence). The CDR3 is made up of 14 amino acids. V was trimmed by 0 bases and J by 3 bases, leaving 9 bases between them.

CDR3 protein: CASSFTPYEQYF. The CDR3 region has the DNA TGTGCCAGCAGTTTTACACCCTACGAGCAGTACTTC. The chain combines TRBV6-6 with TRBJ2-7; no clear D. The V gene's germline CDR1 is MNHNY and CDR2 SVGAGI (reference sequence). CDR3 length equals 12 residues. V lost 4 bases and J 2 bases, leaving 6 bases between the germline ends.

The count of this clone is one. The chain recombines TRBV28 with TRBJ1-6, with 8 bases that match TRBD1. The CDR3 is 15 amino acids. Unmatched junction bases numbered 7, after V lost 5 bases and J lost 7 bases. Germline V gene lookup returns CDR1 MDHEN and CDR2 SYDVKM. In DNA, the CDR3 is TGTGCCAGCAGTCGCGGACAGGGTCGCAATTCACCCCTCCACTTT. It is translated as CASSRGQGRNSPLHF.

CDR3 nucleotides: TGTGCCAGCTCACCACGGGACACGAAGCCCCAGCATTTT. This gives the protein CASSPRDTKPQHF. The chain uses TRBV18 and TRBJ1-5, with D tentatively TRBD1 (6 bases). Germline values: CDR1 KGHSH, CDR2 LQKENI. The CDR3 is 13 residues long. V dropped 1 base and J dropped 8 bases, with 9 bases sitting between them.

The rearrangement joins TRBV27 to TRBJ2-7; D remains unclear. The CDR3 spans 12 residues. Trimming shortened V by 4 bases and J by 2 bases, and 6 bases separated the two germline ends. The germline gives CDR1 MNHEY, CDR2 SMNVEV (reference sequence). CDR3 in amino acids: CASSSGPYEQYF. Here the CDR3 DNA reads TGTGCCAGCAGTTCTGGCCCCTACGAGCAGTACTTC.

This chain connects TRBV6-5 to TRBJ2-3; no clear D gene. Germline values: CDR1 MNHEY, CDR2 SVGAGI. CDR3 length: 14 residues. V gave up 2 bases and J gave up 1 base, with 7 bases separating them. CDR3 sequence (DNA): TGTGCCAGCAGTTACGACTGGGGCACAGATACGCAGTATTTT. Translating it yields CASSYDWGTDTQYF.

The CDR3 bases are TGCGCCAGCAGCCAAGAAGGGCCCTACGAGCAGTACTTC. It codes for CASSQEGPYEQYF. The chain couples TRBV4-1 to TRBJ2-7; unclear D gene. There are 13 residues in the CDR3. The V end was cut by 0 bases, the J end by 2 bases, with 5 bases between. Germline CDR1 MGHRA, CDR2 YSYEKL.

This CDR3 reads CASSRDPGFF. In DNA form, the CDR3 reads TGTGCCAGCAGTAGGGACCCTGGGTTTTTT. V is TRBV28 and J is TRBJ1-4; possible D gene TRBD1, 5 bases. CDR1 MDHEN and CDR2 SYDVKM come from the germline V gene. The CDR3 is made up of 10 amino acids. The germline V and J ends were trimmed by 5 bases and 16 bases, with 11 bases remaining between them.